The rows below give T cell receptor beta chains drawn from one sample of a study of low-dose radiotherapy and immunotherapy resistance in tumors. MiXCR, run by TCRdb on the reads, gives a single entry per CDR3 protein. The data contain 85,000 to 95,000 distinct CDR3 sequences, 8% to 10% of them singletons. This specimen was PBMCs, taken before treatment. Receptors were obtained from a male donor with prostate cancer. Both conserved end residues are part of each CDR3. The order of the fields is D gene, J gene, V gene, clone size, CDR3 DNA, CDR3 protein. D genes are given only for firm matches. Size is stated as once, few or many counts, or a class when the clone is expanded.

>TRBD2|TRBJ2-1|TRBV27|few
TGTGCCAGCAAATCCGGGGGGGCTGAGCAGTTCTTC
CASKSGGAEQFF
>TRBD2|TRBJ2-1|TRBV29-1|few
TGCAGCGCCAGGACTAGCGGGAGCTACAATGAGCAGTTCTTC
CSARTSGSYNEQFF
>.|TRBJ2-1|TRBV20-1|many
TGCAGTGCTCCCCGCCACGGTAACGGGGAGCAGTTCTTC
CSAPRHGNGEQFF
>.|TRBJ2-1|TRBV6-1|many
TGTGCCAGCAGTGGCCTAGCTAGTGAGCAGTTCTTC
CASSGLASEQFF
>.|TRBJ1-6|TRBV7-9|few
TGTGCCAGCAGTGGGGGCAGTAGTTCTCCACCCCTCCACTTT
CASSGGSSSPPLHF
>.|TRBJ2-1|TRBV4-3|few
TGCGCCAGCAGCCAAGATCAGAGGGGGTTTGAGCAGTTCTTC
CASSQDQRGFEQFF
>TRBD2|TRBJ2-1|TRBV4-3|many
TGCGCCAGCAGCCAAGTGGCGGGAGGGGTTGAGCAGTTCTTC
CASSQVAGGVEQFF
>.|TRBJ1-2|TRBV13|many
TGTGCCAGCAGCCGAGGGGAGAGGGCCTTCTATGGCTACACCTTC
CASSRGERAFYGYTF
>TRBD2|TRBJ2-3|TRBV5-1|many
TGCGCCAGCAGCCGTGTAATTTCTAGCGGGGTCGGTACAGATACGCAGTATTTT
CASSRVISSGVGTDTQYF
>.|TRBJ1-1|TRBV9|many
TGTGCCAGCAGCGTAGGAACAGAGCTAAACACTGAAGCTTTCTTT
CASSVGTELNTEAFF
>.|TRBJ2-7|TRBV7-9|many
TGTGCCAGCAGCCCTGGACTGAACGAGCAGTACTTC
CASSPGLNEQYF
>.|TRBJ1-1|TRBV7-2|many
TGTGCCAGCAGCTGGCAGATCGAAGCTTTCTTT
CASSWQIEAFF
>.|TRBJ1-3|TRBV29-1|many
TGCAGCGGCAAAACAGGGAGCGCTGGAAACACCATATATTTT
CSGKTGSAGNTIYF
>.|TRBJ2-3|TRBV10-3|many
TGTGCCATCAGTGAGTCCAATCAGGGGCGCGAAGATACGCAGTATTTT
CAISESNQGREDTQYF
>TRBD1|TRBJ2-3|TRBV5-1|many
TGCGCCAGCAGCCTGGACAGGGGCACAGATACGCAGTATTTT
CASSLDRGTDTQYF